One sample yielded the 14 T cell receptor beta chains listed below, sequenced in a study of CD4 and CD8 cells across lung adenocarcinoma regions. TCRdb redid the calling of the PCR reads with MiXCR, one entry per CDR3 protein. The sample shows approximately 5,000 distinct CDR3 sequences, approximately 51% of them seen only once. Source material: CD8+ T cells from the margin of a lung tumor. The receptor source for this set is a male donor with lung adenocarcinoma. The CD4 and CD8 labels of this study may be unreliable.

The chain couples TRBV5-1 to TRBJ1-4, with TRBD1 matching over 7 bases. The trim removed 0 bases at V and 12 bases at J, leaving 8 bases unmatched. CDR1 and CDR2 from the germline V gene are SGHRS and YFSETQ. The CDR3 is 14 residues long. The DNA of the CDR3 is TGCGCCAGCAGCTTGGCCGGGAGTCAGGGGGAACTGTTTTTT. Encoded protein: CASSLAGSQGELFF.

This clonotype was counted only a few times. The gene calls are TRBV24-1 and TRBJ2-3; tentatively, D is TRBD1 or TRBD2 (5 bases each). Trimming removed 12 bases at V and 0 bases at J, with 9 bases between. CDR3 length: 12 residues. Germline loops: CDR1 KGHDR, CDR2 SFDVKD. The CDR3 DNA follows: TGTGCCTCGGGGCCTAGCACAGATACGCAGTATTTT. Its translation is CASGPSTDTQYF.

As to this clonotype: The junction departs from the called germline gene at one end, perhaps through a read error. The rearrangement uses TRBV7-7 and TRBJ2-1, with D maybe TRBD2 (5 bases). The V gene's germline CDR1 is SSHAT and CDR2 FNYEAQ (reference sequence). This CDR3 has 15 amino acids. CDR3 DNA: TGTGCTAGCAGTCCAGAGGGTCGGTCCTACAATGAGCAGTTCTTC. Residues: CASSPEGRSYNEQFF.

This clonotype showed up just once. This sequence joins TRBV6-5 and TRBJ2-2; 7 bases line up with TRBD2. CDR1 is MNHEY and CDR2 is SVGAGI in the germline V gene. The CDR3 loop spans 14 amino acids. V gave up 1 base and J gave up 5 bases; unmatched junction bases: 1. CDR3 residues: CASSYWGGTGELFF. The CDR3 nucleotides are TGTGCCAGCAGTTACTGGGGGGGAACCGGGGAGCTGTTTTTT.

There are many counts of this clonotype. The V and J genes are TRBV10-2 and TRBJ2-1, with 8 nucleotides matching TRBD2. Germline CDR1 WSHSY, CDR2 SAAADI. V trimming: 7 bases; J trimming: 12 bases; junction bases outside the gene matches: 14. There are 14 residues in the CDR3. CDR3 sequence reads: CASTESGGRIVQFF. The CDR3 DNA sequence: TGCGCCAGCACCGAATCGGGGGGGCGGATAGTGCAGTTCTTC.

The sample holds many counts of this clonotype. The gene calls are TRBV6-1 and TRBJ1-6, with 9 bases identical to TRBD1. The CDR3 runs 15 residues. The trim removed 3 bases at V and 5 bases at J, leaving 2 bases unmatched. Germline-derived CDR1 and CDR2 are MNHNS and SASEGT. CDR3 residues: CASSDRTGDNSPLHF. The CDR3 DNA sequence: TGTGCCAGCAGTGACCGGACAGGGGATAATTCACCCCTCCACTTT.

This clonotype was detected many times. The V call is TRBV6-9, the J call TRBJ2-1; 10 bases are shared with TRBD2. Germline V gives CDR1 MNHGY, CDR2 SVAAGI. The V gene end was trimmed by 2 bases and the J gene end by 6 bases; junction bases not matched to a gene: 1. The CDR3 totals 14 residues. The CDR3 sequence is CASSYSGRANEQFF. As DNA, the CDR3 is TGTGCCAGCAGTTATAGCGGGAGGGCCAATGAGCAGTTCTTC.

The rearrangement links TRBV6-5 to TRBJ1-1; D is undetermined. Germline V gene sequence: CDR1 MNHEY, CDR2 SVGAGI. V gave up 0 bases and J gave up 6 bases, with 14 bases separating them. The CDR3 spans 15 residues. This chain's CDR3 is CASSYSIGVRAEAFF. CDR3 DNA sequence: TGTGCCAGCAGTTACTCGATCGGGGTTAGGGCTGAAGCTTTCTTT.

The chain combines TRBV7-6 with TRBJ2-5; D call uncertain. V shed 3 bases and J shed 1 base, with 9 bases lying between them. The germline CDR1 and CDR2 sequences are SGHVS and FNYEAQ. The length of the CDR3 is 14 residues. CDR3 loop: CASSLGTVQETQYF. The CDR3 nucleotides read TGTGCCAGCAGCTTGGGAACTGTCCAAGAGACCCAGTACTTC.

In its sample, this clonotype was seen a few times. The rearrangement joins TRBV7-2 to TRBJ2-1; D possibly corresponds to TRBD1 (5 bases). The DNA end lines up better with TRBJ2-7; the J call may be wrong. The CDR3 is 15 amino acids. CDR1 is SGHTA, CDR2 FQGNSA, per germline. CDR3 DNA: TGTGCCAGCAGCCCTTTGTATGGGGCCTACAATGAGCAGTACTTC. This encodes CASSPLYGAYNEQYF.

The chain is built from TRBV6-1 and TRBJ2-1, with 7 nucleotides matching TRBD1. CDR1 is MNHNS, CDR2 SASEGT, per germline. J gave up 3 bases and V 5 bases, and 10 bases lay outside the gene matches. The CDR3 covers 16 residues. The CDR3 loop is CASSKWGQPDYNEQFF. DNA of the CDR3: TGTGCCAGCAGTAAGTGGGGACAGCCCGACTACAATGAGCAGTTCTTC.

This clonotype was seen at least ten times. The DNA of the CDR3 is TGTGCCAGCAGTCCGACAGGGGATTTCAATGGCTACACCTTC. Residues: CASSPTGDFNGYTF. This sequence joins TRBV6-5 and TRBJ1-2, with 8 bases lining up with TRBD1. CDR3 length: 14 residues. The germline CDR1 and CDR2 sequences are MNHEY and SVGAGI. The trim removed 5 bases at V and 6 bases at J, leaving 8 bases unmatched.

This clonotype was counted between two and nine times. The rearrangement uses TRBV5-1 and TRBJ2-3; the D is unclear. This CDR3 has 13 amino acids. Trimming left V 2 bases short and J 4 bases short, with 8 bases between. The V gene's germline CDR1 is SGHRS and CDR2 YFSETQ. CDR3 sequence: CASSLFPADTQYF. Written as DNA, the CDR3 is TGCGCCAGCAGCTTATTTCCCGCAGATACGCAGTATTTT.

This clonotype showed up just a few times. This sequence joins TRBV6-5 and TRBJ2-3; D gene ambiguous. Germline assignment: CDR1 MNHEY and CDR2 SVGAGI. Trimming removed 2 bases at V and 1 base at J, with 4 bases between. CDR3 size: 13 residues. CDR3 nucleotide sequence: TGTGCCAGCAGTTACCCTGGCACAGATACGCAGTATTTT. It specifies CASSYPGTDTQYF.